This T cell receptor beta chain was recovered during a study of CD4 T cells in relation to SARS-CoV-2 and coronaviruses. This clone has a handful of counts. Its antigen remains unidentified. General study results and limits: The assay detects memory recall responses, not culture-primed primary responses.

The method was immunoSEQ multiplex PCR; TCRdb's version includes in-frame clones alone and lacks a portion of them. The sample holds tens of thousands of clones, around 80% seen once. Input material: memory CD4+ T cells from PBMCs, cultured in vitro. The sequence was collected from an adult with COVID-19.

CDR3 residues: CASSPRGGHQGEAFF. The DNA of the CDR3 is TGTGCCAGCTCACCACGGGGGGGGCACCAGGGTGAAGCTTTCTTT. V gene TRBV18 combines with J gene TRBJ1-1; possible D gene TRBD1, 6 bases. This CDR3 is 15 amino acids long. V was shortened by 1 base and J by 7 bases, with 16 bases between the two germline ends. Germline CDR1 is KGHSH and CDR2 is LQKENI.